Listed below are T cell receptor beta chains from one sample, sequenced in a study of T cells in Graves' hyperthyroidism and ophthalmopathy. In TCRdb, the multiplex PCR reads were re-called with MiXCR into one record per CDR3 protein. The data contain about 290,000 distinct CDR3 sequences, about an eighth of them singletons. Sequencing was done on a sample of blood. Receptor source: a woman aged 25-40 years with Graves' hyperthyroidism that later progressed to Graves' ophthalmopathy. The CDR3 runs from the conserved cysteine through the conserved F or W. A D gene is named only where the DNA matches it firmly. Part of the rows lack a size; the others show once, few, many or a class for expanded clones.

j_call	clone_size	v_call	d_call	cdr3_aa	cdr3_nt
TRBJ1-6	many	TRBV19	-	CASTSGGTGSPLHF	-
TRBJ2-3	many	TRBV6-2/TRBV6-3	-	CASSYAGRDLTDTQYF	TGTGCCAGCAGTTACGCGGGACGAGATTTGACAGATACGCAGTATTTT
TRBJ2-7	many	TRBV29-1	-	CSVDRRGEQYF	TGCAGCGTTGACCGTAGGGGCGAGCAGTACTTC
TRBJ2-3	few	TRBV4-1	TRBD2	CASRMASGSSDTQYF	TGCGCCAGCAGGATGGCTAGCGGGAGCTCAGATACGCAGTATTTT
TRBJ2-2	-	TRBV19	-	CASKARQYGELFF	TGTGCCAGTAAAGCGAGACAGTACGGGGAGCTGTTTTTT
TRBJ2-7	-	TRBV7-9	-	CASSPRDLASSYEQYF	TGTGCCAGCAGCCCAAGGGACCTTGCGAGCTCCTACGAGCAGTACTTC
TRBJ2-3	many	TRBV7-2	-	CASSLEARVTDTQYF	TGTGCCAGCAGCTTAGAGGCGCGAGTGACAGATACGCAGTATTTT
TRBJ2-3	few	TRBV15	TRBD2	CATSRGGTSGNTDTQYF	TGTGCCACCAGCAGGGGGGGGACTAGCGGTAACACAGATACGCAGTATTTT
TRBJ2-1	many	TRBV10-2	TRBD2	CASSGAGLAGVREQFF	TGCGCCAGCAGTGGGGCCGGACTAGCGGGAGTTCGCGAGCAGTTCTTC
TRBJ2-7	few	TRBV6-1	-	CASSFYPTYEQYF	TGTGCCAGCAGTTTCTACCCGACCTACGAGCAGTACTTC
TRBJ2-5	once	TRBV5-1	TRBD1	CASSLRSGQGPQETQYF	TGTGCCAGCAGCTTGCGATCTGGACAGGGGCCCCAAGAGACCCAGTACTTC
TRBJ2-3	many	TRBV10-3	-	CAISKADTQYF	TGTGCCATCAGCAAAGCAGATACGCAGTATTTT
TRBJ1-5	-	TRBV27	-	CASSPTGSVNQPQHF	TGTGCCAGCAGTCCGACAGGCTCAGTCAATCAGCCCCAGCATTTT
TRBJ2-7	many	TRBV27	-	CASSSRDTTYEQYF	TGTGCCAGCAGTTCCCGGGACACAACCTACGAGCAGTACTTC